The 8 T cell receptor beta chains below were found in one sample sequenced in a study of T-cell memory formation after mild COVID-19 (dated by TCRdb to the early 2020s). The receptor library was made with 5' RACE. Instrument on record: Illumina NovaSeq 6000. TCRdb applied fastp at Q25 and MiXCR to the public reads, then kept only in-frame beta chains. Under each unique CDR3 protein, matching rows form one entry showing the most common genes and DNA. The sample table holds 300,000 to 350,000 distinct CDR3 sequences, of which roughly an eighth were seen once. The top ten clonotypes cover under 25% of the sample. Sequenced input: PBMCs or a T cell subset sorted from them (not recorded which). These receptors originate from a man between 18 and 29 years old who had mild COVID-19 (a few samples of this study predate the infection). The sample titles of this study are shuffled in the database, so cell type and time point are left out; the donor was told from shared clones.

The J gene is TRBJ1-5, the V gene TRBV7-6; no clear D gene. The germline V gene encodes CDR1 SGHVS and CDR2 FNYEAQ. This CDR3 has 14 amino acids. Between the trimmed V and J ends, which lost 5 bases and 6 bases, there was a span of 14 bases. CDR3 DNA sequence: TGTGCCAGCAGCGCGGGCGGTCTCGGTCAGCCCCAGCATTTT. It specifies CASSAGGLGQPQHF.

This clonotype was recorded a few times. The chain combines TRBV12-3 or TRBV12-4 with TRBJ1-1; no reliable D call. The V and J ends lost 8 bases and 3 bases respectively, with 13 bases between them. The CDR3 extends over 13 amino acids. CDR3 region: CASGWRDDTEAFF. The CDR3 DNA reads as TGTGCCAGCGGGTGGAGGGATGACACTGAAGCTTTCTTT.

V gene TRBV27 combines with J gene TRBJ1-1; D might be TRBD1 (5 bases). CDR1 and CDR2 from the germline V gene are MNHEY and SMNVEV (reference sequence). CDR3 length: 15 amino acids. V was cut by 3 bases and J by 4 bases, with 15 bases left in between. CDR3: CASSFRQGVGTEAFF. The CDR3 region has the DNA TGTGCCAGCAGTTTTCGGCAGGGAGTTGGCACTGAAGCTTTCTTT.

This clonotype has just a few counts. The J gene is TRBJ2-7, the V gene TRBV7-9, with 8 nucleotides matching TRBD1. The germline gives CDR1 SEHNR, CDR2 FQNEAQ (reference sequence). CDR3 length: 16 amino acids. The trim removed 0 bases at V and 4 bases at J, leaving 8 bases unmatched. The CDR3 loop reads CASSLAPGQGGYEQYF. The CDR3 coding sequence is TGTGCCAGCAGCTTAGCTCCCGGACAGGGTGGTTACGAGCAGTACTTC.

The V call is TRBV3-2, the J call TRBJ2-3; TRBD1 is taken as the D call from the table, unchecked against the DNA. TRBV3-2 is assigned pseudogene status. The CDR3 consists of 17 residues. The CDR3 DNA follows: TGTGCCAGCAGCCAGCCCCGCCGAGGCTACAGCACAGATAAGCAGTATTTT. Its translation is CASSQPRRGYSTDKQYF.

This rearrangement joins TRBV6-9 to TRBJ1-5; no firm D call. V was cut by 6 bases and J by 1 base, with 13 bases left in between. Germline V lookup: CDR1 MNHGY, CDR2 SVAAGI. This CDR3 contains 15 residues. The DNA for the CDR3 is TGTGCCAGCAGCTACCGGACGGTAAGCAATCAGCCCCAGCATTTT. It codes for CASSYRTVSNQPQHF.

This clonotype was observed at least ten times. The chain uses TRBV6-2 or TRBV6-3 and TRBJ2-3; 10 nucleotides line up with TRBD1. The ends lost 10 bases at V and 3 bases at J; junction bases unmatched: 7. This CDR3 has 14 amino acids. The germline CDR1 and CDR2 sequences are MNHEY and SVGEGT. In nucleotides, the CDR3 is TGTGCCACCACGACAGGGGGCATGACAGATACGCAGTATTTT. It encodes CATTTGGMTDTQYF.

This clonotype was recorded a few times. V gene TRBV7-9 combines with J gene TRBJ2-2; tentative D call: TRBD1 (6 bases). Germline assignment: CDR1 SEHNR and CDR2 FQNEAQ (reference sequence). The CDR3 sequence is 13 residues long. V was clipped by 7 bases and J by 0 bases, with 6 bases between them. The CDR3 nucleotides are TGTGCCAGCAACAGGGCGAACACCGGGGAGCTGTTTTTT. Amino acids: CASNRANTGELFF. The full variable domain, completed using reference TRBV7-9 and TRBJ2-2, is DTGVSQNPRHKITKRGQNVTFRCDPISEHNRLYWYRQTLGQGPEFLTYFQNEAQLEKSRLLSDRFSAERPKGSFSTLEIQRTEQGDSAMYLCASNRANTGELFFGEGSRLTVL.